These T cell receptor beta chains were read from a single sample in a study of metastatic and nonmetastatic thyroid tumors. TCRdb reanalyzed the PCR reads with MiXCR. The sample lists roughly 45,000 clones; around 2.9% were seen once. Sequencing was performed on blood. These receptors originate from a female donor with papillary thyroid cancer or a benign thyroid nodule (not recorded which). Some clones in this sample may be carry-over from other donors' samples. The CDR3 runs from the conserved cysteine through the conserved F or W. D genes are given only for firm matches. A clone size is listed for some rows: how often the clone was seen (once, few, many), or a class if it is expanded.

CDR3 length	D gene	V gene	J gene	clone size	CDR3 protein	CDR3 DNA
14	TRBD2	TRBV4-1	TRBJ2-7	many	CASSAREGPYEQYF	TGCGCCAGCAGCGCCCGGGAGGGCCCCTACGAGCAGTACTTC
11	-	TRBV28	TRBJ1-1	few	CASRLLTEAFF	TGTGCCAGCAGACTCCTCACTGAAGCTTTCTTT
13	-	TRBV7-9	TRBJ1-1	few	CASSLAGNTEAFF	TGTGCCAGCAGCTTGGCAGGGAACACTGAAGCTTTCTTT
14	TRBD2	TRBV7-8	TRBJ2-7	-	CASSLGPSGYEQYF	TGTGCCAGCAGCTTAGGACCTAGCGGCTACGAGCAGTACTTC
15	-	TRBV6-6	TRBJ1-1	few	CASSYSTGSDTEAFF	TGTGCCAGCAGTTACTCGACGGGGTCTGACACTGAAGCTTTCTTT
15	-	TRBV7-9	TRBJ2-6	many	CAPTRISSGANVLTF	TGTGCCCCAACCCGAATCAGCTCTGGGGCCAACGTCCTGACTTTC
13	TRBD1	TRBV20-1	TRBJ1-2	-	CSASPGGTLEDTF	TGCAGTGCATCCCCAGGGGGTACCCTGGAAGACACCTTC
17	TRBD1	TRBV19	TRBJ1-5	-	CASSIDLRQGAQQPQHF	TGTGCCAGTAGTATAGACCTAAGACAGGGGGCTCAGCAGCCCCAGCATTTT
12	TRBD1	TRBV30	TRBJ1-2	few	CAWSEGAEGYTF	TGTGCCTGGAGTGAGGGGGCTGAAGGCTACACCTTC
16	TRBD1	TRBV10-3	TRBJ2-7	few	CAISDGSRTGATEQYF	TGTGCCATCAGTGATGGGTCAAGGACAGGTGCGACCGAGCAGTACTTC
13	-	TRBV6-1	TRBJ1-5	many	CASSETRGQPQHF	TGTGCCAGCAGTGAAACGCGGGGACAGCCCCAGCATTTT
14	-	TRBV7-3	TRBJ2-6	many	CASSYEPGANVLTF	TGTGCCAGCAGCTATGAACCTGGGGCCAACGTCCTGACTTTC
14	TRBD2	TRBV6-1	TRBJ2-3	few	CASIPGLAPNTQYF	TGTGCCAGCATCCCGGGACTAGCTCCCAATACGCAGTATTTT
13	-	TRBV7-6	TRBJ2-7	many	CASSATEVYEQYF	TGTGCCAGCAGCGCGACGGAGGTATACGAGCAGTACTTC
15	-	TRBV24-1	TRBJ2-2	many	CATSDATSYTGELFF	TGTGCCACCAGTGATGCTACTAGTTACACCGGGGAGCTGTTTTTT
14	TRBD1	TRBV5-1	TRBJ1-2	-	CASSFGTGSTGYTF	TGCGCCAGCAGCTTCGGGACAGGAAGTACCGGCTACACCTTC
15	TRBD2	TRBV5-1	TRBJ2-1	many	CASSPSGTSYNEQFF	TGCGCCAGCAGCCCTTCCGGGACTAGTTACAATGAGCAGTTCTTC
15	-	TRBV19	TRBJ2-1	many	CARGRPSSSYNEQFF	TGTGCCAGGGGCCGCCCGTCGAGCTCCTACAATGAGCAGTTCTTC
15	TRBD1	TRBV4-2	TRBJ1-5	-	CASSPTGGNPQPQHF	TGTGCCAGCAGCCCGACAGGGGGTAATCCTCAGCCCCAGCATTTT
16	-	TRBV6-4	TRBJ2-3	-	CASSTEWSLGTDTQYF	TGTGCCAGCAGCACTGAGTGGTCGCTCGGCACAGATACGCAGTATTTT
14	TRBD1	TRBV27	TRBJ1-3	few	CASSSGQGSNTIYF	TGTGCCAGCAGTTCCGGACAGGGGAGTAACACCATATATTTT
13	-	TRBV20-1	TRBJ1-1	few	CSAYKTGDTEAFF	TGCAGTGCTTACAAGACTGGGGACACTGAAGCTTTCTTT